A selection of T cell receptor beta chains follows, all from one sample in a study of beta chain features in type 1 diabetes. Clones were sequenced by immunoSEQ multiplex PCR, and TCRdb holds only the in-frame ones, with some missing. The table shows around 430,000 clones, with 30% occurring only once. The sample comprised naive CD4+ T cells from blood. These receptors came from a man aged 18 to 30 in good health. The conserved cysteine and the conserved F or W are not part of the CDR3 here.

V gene	CDR3 length	J gene	CDR3 protein
TRBV7-9	14	TRBJ1-1	ASPLGPHSMNTEAF
TRBV30	10	TRBJ1-2	AWEFTGFGYT
TRBV25-1	14	TRBJ2-1	ASYGGGQGTYNEQF
TRBV28	11	TRBJ1-2	ASSLSGNYGYT
TRBV5-1	13	TRBJ2-1	ASSLVSSSYNEQF
TRBV7-3	13	TRBJ2-7	ASSWGLASSYEQY
TRBV7-9	12	TRBJ1-1	ASSLIRINTEAF
TRBV7-9	12	TRBJ2-1	ASSLRETHNEQF
TRBV5-4	16	TRBJ2-3	ASSLAVASGRSTDTQY
TRBV29-1	14	TRBJ2-6	STTDRVYSGANVLT
TRBV13	11	TRBJ2-7	ASSNRGSYEQY
TRBV29-1	10	TRBJ1-2	SGSTGALSYT
TRBV7-9	12	TRBJ2-3	ASSLGQGIDTQY
TRBV30	10	TRBJ2-7	AWSVLIYEQY
TRBV7-9	10	TRBJ2-7	ASSHTGGEQY
TRBV7-2	13	TRBJ2-7	ASSLDRDRTYEQY
TRBV29-1	8	TRBJ1-2	SVYLGGYT
TRBV29-1	9	TRBJ1-2	RAGADYGYT
TRBV29-1	10	TRBJ2-7	SVEVGFYEQY
TRBV7-2	12	TRBJ2-7	ASSPRQGAYEQY
TRBV6-5	12	TRBJ2-7	ASSYNGPVSEQY
TRBV10-3	10	TRBJ2-2	AISGGAGELF
TRBV7-9	15	TRBJ2-7	ASSPDRGGRLVHEQY
TRBV29-1	13	TRBJ2-3	SVVTSGSSTDTQY
TRBV5-1	10	TRBJ2-5	ASTLDQETQY
TRBV6-1	11	TRBJ2-7	ASRLAGPSEQY
TRBV30	10	TRBJ1-1	AWRGKGTEAF
TRBV30	11	TRBJ1-1	AWKGRFSTEAF
TRBV19	9	TRBJ2-7	ASTDSHEQY
TRBV6-6	13	TRBJ2-4	ASSVGQAAKNIQY